This T cell receptor (beta chain) was identified during a study of radiotherapy plus CTLA-4 blockade in lung cancer. Focal radiation plus CTLA-4 blockade with ipilimumab was given to patients with chemo-refractory metastatic non-small-cell lung cancer. Findings and caveats of the study: Expansion in blood of tumor-derived TCR clones was seen after radiotherapy plus ipilimumab.

Only in-frame clones appear in the TCRdb table, and some are missing; sequencing was by immunoSEQ multiplex PCR. The data hold roughly 45,000 clones, with roughly 59% observed a single time. About this clone: What it binds is not known.

The sequenced sample was peripheral blood, obtained from a patient treated with radiotherapy plus ipilimumab. This sequence originates from a human donor with non-small cell lung cancer who had a partial response to radiotherapy plus ipilimumab.

The CDR3 DNA reads TGTGCCAGCAGCTCCCTTGGACTAGCGGGAGTCAACACGCAGTATTTT. The encoded protein is CASSSLGLAGVNTQYF. The V gene is TRBV7-9, the J gene TRBJ2-3; 13 bases agree with TRBD2. Germline lookup yields CDR1 SEHNR and CDR2 FQNEAQ (reference sequence). The ends lost 4 bases at V and 9 bases at J; junction bases unmatched: 10. The CDR3 covers 16 residues.